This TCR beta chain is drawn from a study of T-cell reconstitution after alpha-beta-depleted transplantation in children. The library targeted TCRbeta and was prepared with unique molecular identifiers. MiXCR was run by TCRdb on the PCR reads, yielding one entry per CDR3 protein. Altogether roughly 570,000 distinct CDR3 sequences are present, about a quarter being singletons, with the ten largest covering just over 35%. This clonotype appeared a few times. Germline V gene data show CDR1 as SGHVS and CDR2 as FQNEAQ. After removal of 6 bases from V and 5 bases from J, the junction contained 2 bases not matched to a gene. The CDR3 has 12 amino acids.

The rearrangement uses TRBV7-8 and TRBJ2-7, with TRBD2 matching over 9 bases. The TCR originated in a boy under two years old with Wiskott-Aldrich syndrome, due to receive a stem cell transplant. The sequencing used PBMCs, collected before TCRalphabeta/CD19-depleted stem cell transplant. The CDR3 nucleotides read TGTGCCAGCAGTAGCGGGAGCCACGAGCAGTACTTC. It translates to CASSSGSHEQYF.